The source of this T cell receptor (beta chain) is a study of a mutant IDH1 vaccine in newly diagnosed glioma. Time point defined: baseline, week 1 (first vaccination visit). Treatment of the sample: pre-vaccination baseline after standard-of-care therapy. Profiled with immunoSEQ multiplex PCR; TCRdb holds only in-frame clones, not every one. The sample shows around 59,000 clones, approximately 92% of them seen only once. This CDR3 is built from 14 residues. Trimming took 5 bases from V and 1 from J, leaving 11 bases between them. Germline V gene data show CDR1 as SGHTA and CDR2 as FQGTGA. The chain uses TRBV7-3 and TRBJ2-5, with D unresolved. This receptor was taken from a man aged 50-59 years with glioma. The specimen was PBMCs, collected from a glioma patient treated with radiotherapy, temozolomide or both. The CDR3 sequence: CASSLLGIQETQYF. The CDR3 nucleotides are TGTGCCAGCAGCCTCCTAGGTATCCAAGAGACCCAGTACTTC.